Each of the 15 T cell receptor beta chains below was sequenced from the same sample in a study of blood T cell repertoires in COVID-19. The assay was immunoSEQ multiplex PCR, and TCRdb's table has in-frame clones only and misses some. Here the sample spans 52,000 or so clones, roughly 79% being singletons. The sequenced material came from peripheral blood. These receptors were taken from a human donor in a cohort sampled during active COVID-19.

The chain is built from TRBV6-5 and TRBJ1-2, with TRBD1 as a possible D gene (6 bases). This CDR3 spans 15 amino acids. Per the germline V gene, CDR1 is MNHEY and CDR2 is SVGAGI. Trimming stripped 5 bases from V and 4 bases from J, with 17 bases between. CDR3 region: CASSPRQRGSYGYTF. CDR3 DNA: TGTGCCAGCAGTCCAAGACAGAGGGGGTCCTATGGCTACACCTTC.

The V call is TRBV4-1, the J call TRBJ2-7; 9 positions agree with TRBD2. This CDR3 has 17 amino acids. V lost 1 base, J lost 7 bases, and 14 bases stayed unmatched. Germline V gives CDR1 MGHRA, CDR2 YSYEKL. CDR3 region: CASSQAPPGLAESEQYF. The CDR3 nucleotides are TGCGCCAGCAGCCAAGCCCCCCCGGGACTAGCAGAATCGGAGCAGTACTTC.

This chain uses TRBV7-9 with TRBJ1-5; the D gene is possibly TRBD1 (5 bases). Germline-derived CDR1 and CDR2 are SEHNR and FQNEAQ (reference sequence). V was clipped by 4 bases and J by 5 bases, with 21 bases between them. This CDR3 spans 17 amino acids. CDR3 coding DNA: TGTGCCAGCAGCTCCACTCAGGGTGGGGGGGAGCATCAGCCCCAGCATTTT. It specifies CASSSTQGGGEHQPQHF.

V gene TRBV6-5 combines with J gene TRBJ2-7; D remains ambiguous. Germline V CDR1 and CDR2: MNHEY, SVGAGI. V was trimmed by 2 bases and J by 3 bases, leaving 11 bases between them. This CDR3 has 14 residues. The CDR3 DNA reads TGTGCCAGCAGTTACGGCAGTGGCTTCTACGAGCAGTACTTC. It is translated as CASSYGSGFYEQYF.

J is TRBJ2-5 and V is TRBV19, with D tentatively TRBD1 (6 bases). The CDR3 loop spans 14 amino acids. Between the trimmed V and J ends, which lost 3 bases and 0 bases, there was a span of 8 bases. CDR1 and CDR2 (germline): LNHDA, SQIVND (reference sequence). CDR3 DNA sequence: TGTGCCAGTAGTATCACAGGGTACCAAGAGACCCAGTACTTC. This encodes CASSITGYQETQYF.

The chain has TRBV7-9 and TRBJ2-7; TRBD2 matches at 13 bases. The trim removed 5 bases at V and 4 bases at J, leaving 8 bases unmatched. Germline V gene data show CDR1 as SEHNR and CDR2 as FQNEAQ (reference sequence). The CDR3 spans 16 residues. The CDR3 DNA follows: TGTGCCAGCAGCCCACCCGGACTAGCGGGGGTTTACGAGCAGTACTTC. Translating it yields CASSPPGLAGVYEQYF.

The V and J genes are TRBV7-8 and TRBJ1-5; 7 bases are shared with TRBD1. Trimming cost V 4 bases and J 3 bases; bases outside gene matches: 12. Germline values: CDR1 SGHVS, CDR2 FQNEAQ. The CDR3 runs to 17 residues. CDR3 in amino acids: CASSYGSGTDDNQPQHF. DNA for the CDR3: TGTGCCAGCAGCTACGGTTCCGGGACAGACGACAATCAGCCCCAGCATTTT.

This sequence joins TRBV6-2 or TRBV6-3 and TRBJ1-2; D perhaps matches TRBD1 (5 bases). The CDR3 spans 12 residues. Trimming took off 5 bases at V and 3 bases at J, with 7 bases between the two ends. In germline, CDR1 is MNHEY, CDR2 SVGEGT. The DNA for the CDR3 is TGTGCCAGCAGTCGACAGCACTATGGCTACACCTTC. The encoded protein is CASSRQHYGYTF.

The rearrangement uses TRBV21-1 and TRBJ2-7; the tabulated D call, TRBD1, remains unverified against the DNA. TRBV21-1 is described as a pseudogene. The CDR3 loop spans 15 amino acids. The CDR3 sequence is CASIEPRGFNYEQYF. CDR3 DNA sequence: TGTGCCAGCATCGAACCCAGGGGGTTTAACTACGAGCAGTACTTC.

The chain has TRBV3-1 (or the pseudogene TRBV3-2) and TRBJ1-5; a possible D gene is TRBD1 (5 bases). The CDR3 loop spans 15 amino acids. Germline V gene sequence: CDR1 LGHDT, CDR2 YNNKEL (reference sequence). V was shortened by 4 bases and J by 7 bases, with 17 bases between the two germline ends. CDR3 sequence: CASSPPGQGGQPQHF. DNA of the CDR3: TGTGCCAGCAGCCCGCCCGGCCAGGGCGGCCAGCCCCAGCATTTT.

This chain joins TRBV3-1 (or the pseudogene TRBV3-2) and TRBJ1-2; 7 positions match TRBD1. Germline values: CDR1 LGHDT, CDR2 YNNKEL (reference sequence). With 1 base clipped from V and 7 bases from J, the junction kept 6 bases outside the gene matches. CDR3 length: 14 residues. CDR3 coding DNA: TGTGCCAGCAGCCAAGGACAGGGTATCGGTGGCTACACCTTC. Protein product: CASSQGQGIGGYTF.

This clone was seen a few times. The identical CDR3 is also encoded by other nucleotide sequences in the sample. The chain couples TRBV18 to TRBJ2-7; 8 bases map to TRBD1. Germline V lookup: CDR1 KGHSH, CDR2 LQKENI. With V trimmed by 3 bases and J by 5 bases, 3 bases remained unmatched. This CDR3 has 13 residues. The CDR3 nucleotides are TGTGCCAGCTCACCGGACAGGGCAAACGAGCAGTACTTC. Its translation is CASSPDRANEQYF.

V and J are TRBV30 and TRBJ2-7; TRBD1 agrees at 8 bases. This CDR3 contains 15 residues. Losses at the gene ends were 8 bases for V and 3 bases for J; bases not matched to a gene: 15. Germline V gene lookup returns CDR1 GTSNPN and CDR2 SVGIG (reference sequence). The CDR3, as DNA: TGTGCCCTCATAGGCGACAGGGGAACCGACTACGAGCAGTACTTC. Amino acids: CALIGDRGTDYEQYF. Looking up the rest from reference TRBV30 and TRBJ2-7 gives the full variable domain: SQTIHQWPATLVQPVGSPLSLECTVEGTSNPNLYWYRQAAGRGLQLLFYSVGIGQISSEVPQNLSASRPQDRQFILSSKKLLLSDSGFYLCALIGDRGTDYEQYFGPGTRLTVT.

This clone was recorded only once. The V and J genes are TRBV3-1 (or the pseudogene TRBV3-2) and TRBJ2-6, with 11 positions matching TRBD1. Germline V gene sequence: CDR1 LGHDT, CDR2 YNNKEL (reference sequence). The CDR3 spans 18 residues. V dropped 4 bases and J dropped 4; count of bases not matched to a gene: 9. The CDR3 protein is CASSPWTGGRSGANVLTF. The CDR3 DNA reads as TGTGCCAGCAGCCCATGGACAGGGGGCAGATCAGGGGCCAACGTCCTGACTTTC.

V gene TRBV10-3 combines with J gene TRBJ2-1; D perhaps matches TRBD2 (5 bases). The CDR3 consists of 15 residues. CDR1 is ENHRY, CDR2 SYGVKD, per germline. With 6 bases removed from V and 6 bases from J, the gap between germline ends came to 18 bases. Written as DNA, the CDR3 is TGTGCCATCAGCCGACTACCATCCGAGGGCAATGAGCAGTTCTTC. As protein: CAISRLPSEGNEQFF.